This is a list of T cell receptor beta chains from one sample in a study of OX40 agonist ivuxolimab in advanced cancers. Some clones are missing from TCRdb's copy, which holds only in-frame ones; the method was immunoSEQ multiplex PCR. The repertoire includes tens of thousands of clones, 70% to 90% of them detected once, and less than 6.5% sits in the top ten. This specimen consisted of CD4+ or CD8+ T cells sorted from blood, obtained in a trial of the OX40 agonist ivuxolimab. Source of these receptors: an adult with an advanced solid tumor such as melanoma, head and neck, liver or kidney cancer. CDR3s include the opening cysteine and the closing phenylalanine or tryptophan. A D gene is named only where the DNA matches it firmly. Some rows mark clone size as missing; the rest say once, few, many or name a class of expanded clone.

V gene	clone size	J gene	D gene	CDR3 protein	CDR3 DNA
TRBV7-2	-	TRBJ2-7	-	CASSRPGLYSYEQYF	TGTGCCAGCAGTCGTCCGGGACTTTACTCCTACGAGCAGTACTTC
TRBV7-9	-	TRBJ1-1	-	CASSLARGDAFF	TGTGCCAGCAGCTTGGCCCGAGGGGACGCTTTCTTT
TRBV19	-	TRBJ1-2	-	CASSPGKYYGYTF	TGTGCCAGTAGCCCCGGGAAGTACTATGGCTACACCTTC
TRBV5-4	-	TRBJ1-2	-	CASSQDSAGSGYTF	TGTGCCAGCAGCCAAGATTCGGCAGGGAGTGGCTACACCTTC
TRBV18	-	TRBJ2-1	-	CASSPEMWNEQFF	TGTGCCAGCTCACCAGAGATGTGGAATGAGCAGTTCTTC
TRBV2	-	TRBJ2-7	-	CASSEVKPTYEQYF	TGTGCCAGCAGTGAAGTCAAACCGACCTACGAGCAGTACTTC
TRBV21-1	-	TRBJ2-1	-	CASSNEVPSREVYYNEQFF	TGTGCCAGCAGCAACGAAGTCCCCTCTCGGGAGGTTTACTACAATGAGCAGTTCTTC
TRBV7-2	-	TRBJ1-2	-	CASSPQGDYGYTF	TGTGCCAGCAGCCCGCAGGGTGACTATGGCTACACCTTC
TRBV27	-	TRBJ2-3	TRBD1	CASSRDSSTDTQYF	TGTGCCAGCAGCCGGGACAGCAGCACAGATACGCAGTATTTT
TRBV7-2	-	TRBJ2-3	TRBD2	CASSLVPWTSLSTDTQYF	TGTGCCAGCAGCTTAGTTCCATGGACTAGCCTCAGCACAGATACGCAGTATTTT
TRBV7-6	-	TRBJ2-7	-	CASSLARLTEQYF	TGTGCCAGCAGCTTAGCGCGCCTGACAGAGCAGTACTTC
TRBV28	-	TRBJ1-5	-	CASSLSGTDQPQHF	TGTGCCAGCAGTTTATCAGGGACCGATCAGCCCCAGCATTTT
TRBV6-5	-	TRBJ2-1	TRBD2	CASSYRLAGNEQFF	TGTGCCAGCAGTTACCGACTAGCGGGCAATGAGCAGTTCTTC
TRBV7-3	-	TRBJ2-3	-	CASSFWVRDTQYF	TGTGCCAGCAGCTTCTGGGTACGAGATACGCAGTATTTT
TRBV7-6	-	TRBJ1-1	-	CASSLGAGTEAFF	TGTGCCAGCAGCTTAGGGGCAGGCACTGAAGCTTTCTTT
TRBV9	-	TRBJ2-5	TRBD2	CASSVASGYQETQYF	TGTGCCAGCAGCGTAGCTAGCGGGTACCAAGAGACCCAGTACTTC
TRBV6-1	-	TRBJ2-1	-	CASEVGAYNEQFF	TGTGCCAGCGAAGTGGGGGCCTACAATGAGCAGTTCTTC
TRBV9	-	TRBJ2-3	-	CASSVEVGTDTQYF	TGTGCCAGCAGCGTAGAAGTGGGAACAGATACGCAGTATTTT
TRBV12-5	-	TRBJ2-3	-	CASGLDRDTQYF	TGTGCTAGTGGTTTGGATAGGGATACGCAGTATTTT
TRBV25-1	-	TRBJ1-1	-	CASSESGLDTEAFF	TGTGCCAGCAGTGAATCAGGGTTGGACACTGAAGCTTTCTTT
TRBV7-9	-	TRBJ2-4	TRBD1	CASSLVGTAKNIQYF	TGTGCCAGCAGCTTAGTAGGGACAGCTAAAAACATTCAGTACTTC
TRBV12-5	-	TRBJ1-3	-	CASGLVEVYGNTIYF	TGTGCTAGTGGTTTGGTAGAAGTATACGGAAACACCATATATTTT
TRBV4-2	few	TRBJ2-7	-	CASSVKGGPAGEQYF	TGTGCCAGCAGCGTGAAGGGGGGGCCTGCCGGCGAGCAGTACTTC
TRBV5-1	-	TRBJ2-7	-	CASSLPGQFYEQYF	TGCGCCAGCAGCTTGCCCGGACAGTTCTACGAGCAGTACTTC
TRBV6-6	-	TRBJ2-1	-	CASALGRDVNEQFF	TGTGCCAGCGCCCTCGGGCGGGACGTCAATGAGCAGTTCTTC
TRBV5-1	few	TRBJ2-7	-	CASSPEDGFYEQYF	TGCGCCAGCAGCCCTGAAGACGGCTTCTACGAGCAGTACTTC
TRBV7-3	-	TRBJ2-2	TRBD2	CASSFRTSGKVGELFF	TGTGCCAGCAGCTTCCGGACTAGCGGGAAGGTCGGGGAGCTGTTTTTT
TRBV11-2	-	TRBJ1-1	-	CASSSEGTEAFF	TGTGCCAGCAGTTCGGAGGGGACTGAAGCTTTCTTT
TRBV6-1	-	TRBJ1-6	-	CASSDKGDGNSPLHF	TGTGCCAGCAGTGATAAGGGCGACGGGAATTCACCCCTCCACTTT
TRBV4-1	few	TRBJ2-7	-	CASSQDGSIVEQYF	TGCGCCAGCAGCCAAGATGGGTCCATCGTCGAGCAGTACTTC
TRBV7-6	-	TRBJ2-7	TRBD1	CASSSLDRGYYEQYF	TGTGCCAGCAGCTCCCTCGACAGGGGCTATTACGAGCAGTACTTC
TRBV19	-	TRBJ2-7	-	CASSIDDRLAEEQYF	TGTGCCAGTAGTATAGACGACAGATTAGCTGAAGAGCAGTACTTC
TRBV5-8	-	TRBJ1-2	-	CASSVQRTMGYTF	TGTGCCAGCAGCGTACAGCGAACTATGGGCTACACCTTC
TRBV25-1	-	TRBJ2-1	-	CASSGRSGGAKYNEQFF	TGTGCCAGCAGTGGGCGGTCAGGGGGGGCCAAATACAATGAGCAGTTCTTC
TRBV5-4	-	TRBJ1-2	-	CASSLQGTYGYTF	TGTGCCAGCAGCTTGCAGGGGACCTATGGCTACACCTTC
TRBV28	-	TRBJ2-2	TRBD2	CASSSGGSTGELFF	TGTGCCAGCAGTTCGGGGGGGTCCACCGGGGAGCTGTTTTTT
TRBV11-2	-	TRBJ2-7	-	CASSSHSQSFVEQYF	TGTGCCAGCAGCTCCCATTCACAGAGTTTTGTCGAGCAGTACTTC
TRBV5-6	-	TRBJ2-5	-	CASSSISRGETQYF	TGTGCCAGCAGCTCTATTAGTAGGGGGGAGACCCAGTACTTC
TRBV19	-	TRBJ1-6	TRBD1	CASSIRGQGLFSPLHF	TGTGCCAGTAGTATAAGAGGACAGGGATTGTTCTCACCCCTCCACTTT
TRBV19	-	TRBJ1-1	-	CASSPRTNTEAFF	TGTGCCAGTAGTCCAAGGACGAACACTGAAGCTTTCTTT
TRBV4-1	once	TRBJ2-1	-	CASSFPGGVSYNEQFF	TGCGCCAGCAGCTTCCCCGGTGGAGTTTCCTACAATGAGCAGTTCTTC
TRBV5-2	-	TRBJ2-7	-	CASSQESYGVSFF	TGCGCCAGCAGCCAAGAGTCATACGGGGTATCTTTTTTC
TRBV5-1	few	TRBJ2-6	-	CASSSAGLNVLTF	TGCGCCAGCAGCTCTGCGGGCCTCAACGTCCTGACTTTC
TRBV7-2	once	TRBJ2-2	-	CASSPLTPTGELFF	TGTGCCAGCAGCCCCCTGACCCCTACCGGGGAGCTGTTTTTT
TRBV7-2	-	TRBJ2-7	-	CASSFPQTPYEQYF	TGTGCCAGCAGCTTCCCCCAAACCCCCTACGAGCAGTACTTC
TRBV19	-	TRBJ1-2	-	CASKEGDMSYTF	TGTGCCAGTAAGGAGGGGGACATGAGCTACACCTTC
TRBV4-3	once	TRBJ1-2	-	CASSRKNSNYGYTF	TGCGCCAGCAGCCGCAAGAATTCTAACTATGGCTACACCTTC
TRBV5-3	-	TRBJ1-1	TRBD1	CASSPDRGHGTEAFF	TGTGCCAGCAGCCCGGACAGGGGGCATGGGACTGAAGCTTTCTTT
TRBV12-5	-	TRBJ1-1	TRBD1	CASGLATGTGNTEAFF	TGTGCTAGTGGTTTGGCTACCGGGACAGGGAACACTGAAGCTTTCTTT
TRBV7-8	-	TRBJ2-2	TRBD1	CASSLGQGARVTGELFF	TGTGCCAGCAGCTTGGGACAGGGGGCGCGGGTCACCGGGGAGCTGTTTTTT
TRBV27	-	TRBJ1-2	TRBD1	CASRALTGNYGYTF	TGTGCCAGCAGAGCCCTGACAGGGAACTATGGCTACACCTTC
TRBV29-1	-	TRBJ2-3	TRBD1	CSVKRDRGSDTQYF	TGCAGCGTTAAACGGGACAGGGGTTCAGATACGCAGTATTTT